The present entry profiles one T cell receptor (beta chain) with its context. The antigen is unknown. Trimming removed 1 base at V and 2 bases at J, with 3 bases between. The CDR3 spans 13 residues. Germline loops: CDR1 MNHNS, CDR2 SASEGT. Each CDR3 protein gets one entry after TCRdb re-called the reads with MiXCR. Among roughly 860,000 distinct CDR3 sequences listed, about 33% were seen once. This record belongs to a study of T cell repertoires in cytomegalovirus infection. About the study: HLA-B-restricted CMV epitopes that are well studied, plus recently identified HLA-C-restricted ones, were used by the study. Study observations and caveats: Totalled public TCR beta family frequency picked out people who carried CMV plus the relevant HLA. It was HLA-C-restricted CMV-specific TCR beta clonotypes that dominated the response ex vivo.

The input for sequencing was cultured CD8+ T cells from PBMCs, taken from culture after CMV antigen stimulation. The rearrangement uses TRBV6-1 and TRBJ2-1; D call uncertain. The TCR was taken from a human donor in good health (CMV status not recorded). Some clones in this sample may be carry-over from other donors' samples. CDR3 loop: CASSEVPYNEQFF. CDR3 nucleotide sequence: TGTGCCAGCAGTGAAGTCCCCTACAATGAGCAGTTCTTC.